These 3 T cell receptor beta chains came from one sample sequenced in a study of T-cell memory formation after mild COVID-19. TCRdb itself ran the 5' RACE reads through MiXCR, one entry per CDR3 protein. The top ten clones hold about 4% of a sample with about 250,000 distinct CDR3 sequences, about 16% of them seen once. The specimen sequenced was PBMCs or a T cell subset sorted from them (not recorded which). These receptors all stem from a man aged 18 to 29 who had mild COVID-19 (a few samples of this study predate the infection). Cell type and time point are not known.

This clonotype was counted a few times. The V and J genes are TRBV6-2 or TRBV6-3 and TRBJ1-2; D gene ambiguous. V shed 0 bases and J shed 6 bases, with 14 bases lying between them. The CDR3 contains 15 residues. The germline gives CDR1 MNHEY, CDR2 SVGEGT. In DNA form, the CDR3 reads TGTGCCAGCAGTTACTCCTCCGTGACCACGAATGGCTACACCTTC. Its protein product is CASSYSSVTTNGYTF.

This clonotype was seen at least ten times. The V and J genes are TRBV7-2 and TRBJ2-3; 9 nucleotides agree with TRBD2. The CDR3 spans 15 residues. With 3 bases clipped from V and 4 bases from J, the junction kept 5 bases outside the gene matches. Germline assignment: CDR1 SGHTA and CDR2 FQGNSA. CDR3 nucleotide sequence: TGTGCCAGCAGCTTTGCTAGCGGGGTCGCAGATACGCAGTATTTT. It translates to CASSFASGVADTQYF.

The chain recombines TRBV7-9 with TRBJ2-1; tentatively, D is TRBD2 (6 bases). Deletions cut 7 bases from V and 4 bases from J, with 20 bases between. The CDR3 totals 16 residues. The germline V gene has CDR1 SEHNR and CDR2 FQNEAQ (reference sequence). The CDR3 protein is CASTPKGGVRYNEQFF. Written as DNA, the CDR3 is TGTGCCAGCACCCCAAAGGGCGGGGTAAGGTACAATGAGCAGTTCTTC. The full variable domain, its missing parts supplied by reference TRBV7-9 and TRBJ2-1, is DTGVSQNPRHKITKRGQNVTFRCDPISEHNRLYWYRQTLGQGPEFLTYFQNEAQLEKSRLLSDRFSAERPKGSFSTLEIQRTEQGDSAMYLCASTPKGGVRYNEQFFGPGTRLTVL.